These 3 T cell receptor beta chains came from one sample sequenced in a study of blood T cell repertoires in COVID-19 (dated by TCRdb to the early 2020s). The library was made by the immunoSEQ multiplex PCR assay. What TCRdb holds here is the immuneACCESS table cut down to in-frame rearrangements. Part of the clones is not present; checked against another copy, under half of the missing clones reflect an unresolved V gene, and the others are unexplained. The sample yields around 59,000 clones; roughly 80% were counted once. The biggest ten clones account for more than 15% of the sample. The sample comprised peripheral blood. The receptor source for this set is a woman aged 45-60 years with active or convalescent COVID-19.

The chain is built from TRBV7-8 and TRBJ2-7; D is unresolved. Trimming took off 5 bases at V and 3 bases at J, with 11 bases between the two ends. Germline-derived CDR1 and CDR2 are SGHVS and FQNEAQ. The CDR3 sequence is 13 residues long. Here the CDR3 reads CASSLTTYYEQYF. As DNA, the CDR3 is TGTGCCAGCAGCCTTACTACCTACTACGAGCAGTACTTC.

The chain couples TRBV9 to TRBJ1-3, with D possibly being TRBD1 (5 bases). Trimming took 3 bases from V and 0 from J, leaving 10 bases between them. The length of the CDR3 is 15 residues. Germline CDR1 and CDR2: SGDLS and YYNGEE. CDR3 in DNA: TGTGCCAGCAGCGCTGATGACAGCTCTGGAAACACCATATATTTT. Protein product: CASSADDSSGNTIYF.

In DNA, the CDR3 is TGTGCCAGCAGCTTAAGGGGCCGGAGACAGGTTCATTCCAATTCGGAGCAGTACTTC. Translated: CASSLRGRRQVHSNSEQYF. The V and J genes are TRBV7-8 and TRBJ2-7; D is perhaps TRBD1 (6 bases). CDR1 SGHVS and CDR2 FQNEAQ come from the germline V gene. The length of the CDR3 is 19 residues. V lost 2 bases, J lost 7 bases, and 30 bases lay in between. Using reference TRBV7-8 and TRBJ2-7 for the parts outside the CDR3, the full variable domain is GAGVSQSPRYKVAKRGQDVALRCDPISGHVSLFWYQQALGQGPEFLTYFQNEAQLDKSGLPSDRFFAERPEGSVSTLKIQRTQQEDSAVYLCASSLRGRRQVHSNSEQYFGPGTRLTVT.